This entry describes one T cell receptor beta chain. The sample is drawn from a study of cytomegalovirus exposure and HLA in healthy donors. This PCR relied on a set of 60 Vbeta primers and 13 Jbeta primers. Using immunoSEQ multiplex PCR, the repertoire was profiled, and TCRdb retains in-frame clones only, with some absent. The repertoire includes more than 95,000 clones, approximately 83% of them detected once, and approximately 6.1% sits in the top ten. CDR3 length: 15 amino acids. The germline CDR1 and CDR2 sequences are GTSNPN and SVGIG (reference sequence). The ends lost 3 bases at V and 4 bases at J; junction bases unmatched: 9.

The sequence derives from a young man in good health and CMV-seronegative. The sequencing input was PBMCs. The chain is built from TRBV30 and TRBJ1-1; 9 bases match TRBD1. The CDR3 is CAWRSQGARSTEAFF. The CDR3 bases are TGTGCCTGGAGATCACAGGGGGCACGGAGCACTGAAGCTTTCTTT.